The following is a TCR beta chain sequence with its context. The data belong to a study of blood T cell repertoires in COVID-19. Study-level information: The study drew acute and convalescent COVID-19 samples from the United States, Italy and Spain. From T cells, B-cell-depleted T cells, or PBMCs came the material, which was cDNA or gDNA.

In the authors' methods: Amplification with reference gene primers provided the estimates of nucleated cell counts. The data were produced by immunoSEQ multiplex PCR, yet TCRdb's version contains in-frame clones alone and is incomplete. The DNA gave D and trimming, while V, J and clone size come from that table. The sample has 150,000 or so clones, 85% to 90% seen once; the top ten hold roughly 2.1%. There are 14 residues in the CDR3. V shed 3 bases and J shed 4 bases, with 12 bases lying between them. CDR1 KGHSH and CDR2 LQKENI come from the germline V gene. The TCR was taken from a human donor in a cohort sampled during active COVID-19. The rearrangement links TRBV18 to TRBJ1-1; TRBD1 is a possible D gene (6 bases). Sample: peripheral blood. The CDR3: CASSPGAVVTEAFF. In DNA, the CDR3 is TGTGCCAGCTCACCGGGGGCCGTAGTCACTGAAGCTTTCTTT.